The T cell receptor (beta chain) described here comes from a study of cytomegalovirus exposure and HLA in healthy donors. The CDR3 extends over 17 amino acids. Germline V lookup: CDR1 SGHTA, CDR2 FQGNSA. Trimming removed 3 bases from V and 1 base from J; junction bases left unmatched: 9. The PCR employed 60 Vbeta primers together with 13 Jbeta primers. Method: immunoSEQ multiplex PCR; TCRdb's copy keeps in-frame clones and lacks some. The sample lists 100,000 to 150,000 clones, 75% occurring once. The J gene is TRBJ2-3, the V gene TRBV7-2; 8 bases are a match to TRBD2. This receptor was taken from a woman between 50 and 59 years old in good health and CMV-seronegative. Sequences were obtained from PBMCs. The CDR3 sequence is CASSFPILAGGTDTQYF. The CDR3 DNA reads TGTGCCAGCAGCTTCCCCATTCTAGCGGGCGGCACAGATACGCAGTATTTT.